The clone carrying this T cell receptor (beta chain) has only a few counts. Antigen specificity is unknown. Sorting of CD4+ naive, central memory, regulatory and stem cell-like memory cells was performed via CD45RO/CCR7/CD25/CD127/CD95/CD27. Every isolated RNA sample was fully reverse transcribed, so sequencing captured expressed TCRB transcripts. Repertoires were generated with immunoSEQ multiplex PCR, while TCRdb's copy carries only in-frame clones and drops some. The sample lists 350,000 to 400,000 clones, 10% to 15% occurring once. The data originate from a study of beta chain features in type 1 diabetes. Overall study context: The patient and healthy donor groups were comparable for age, gender and cell yields. Sorted cells examined across all samples numbered 107,917,701. Study findings and constraints: Among type 1 diabetes patients, VDJ junctions had fewer insertions and more deletions. Among patients with Type 1 diabetes, TCRB CDR3s were moderately but significantly shorter in every one of the four CD4+ subsets.

CDR3 size: 15 residues. V dropped 5 bases and J dropped 0 bases, with 14 bases sitting between them. From germline, CDR1 is SGHTA and CDR2 FQGNSA. Sequenced input: naive CD4+ T cells from blood. The chain uses TRBV7-2 and TRBJ2-7; D gene uncertain. The receptor was isolated from a woman aged 18-29 years with type 1 diabetes. The CDR3 spells CASSPSRLSSYEQYF. As DNA, the CDR3 is TGTGCCAGCAGCCCATCACGTCTAAGCTCCTACGAGCAGTACTTC.